A selection of T cell receptor beta chains follows, all from one sample in a study of blood T cells in healthy people across ages. MiXCR, applied by TCRdb to the 5' RACE reads, yields one record per CDR3 protein. Of some 1,800,000 distinct CDR3 sequences detected, around 40% appear once; the ten largest clones hold roughly 23%. Sample: blood. The receptor set was obtained from a human donor in good health. The CDR3 runs from the conserved cysteine through the conserved F or W. D genes are given only for firm matches. Not all rows give a size; the values are once, few, many and, for expanded clones, a class.

V gene	clone size	D gene	J gene	CDR3 protein	CDR3 DNA
TRBV20-1	NA	NA	TRBJ2-7	CSARSGTTTYEQYF	TGCAGTGCTAGAAGCGGGACAACCACCTACGAGCAGTACTTC
TRBV12-3/TRBV12-4	NA	NA	TRBJ2-7	CASSPTVISSYEQYF	TGTGCCAGCAGTCCGACCGTGATTAGCTCCTACGAGCAGTACTTC
TRBV19	NA	NA	TRBJ2-1	CATGTFNEQFF	TGTGCAACCGGGACTTTCAATGAGCAGTTCTTC
TRBV29-1	few	NA	TRBJ2-5	CSVAGRGGLGQYF	TGCAGCGTTGCTGGTAGAGGGGGTTTGGGCCAGTACTTC
TRBV7-9	few	NA	TRBJ2-7	CASTVIGGEQYF	TGTGCCAGCACAGTAATAGGGGGAGAGCAGTACTTC
TRBV7-9	NA	TRBD1	TRBJ2-3	CASTSRGQTDTQYF	TGTGCCAGCACCTCCAGGGGGCAGACAGATACGCAGTATTTT
TRBV7-2	NA	NA	TRBJ1-4	CASSSISSGFATDEKLFF	TGTGCCAGCAGCTCGATCAGCTCAGGGTTCGCTACGGATGAAAAACTGTTTTTT
TRBV28	NA	NA	TRBJ2-3	CASSRRGRGTDTQYF	TGTGCCAGCAGTAGGAGGGGACGGGGCACAGATACGCAGTATTTT
TRBV14	NA	NA	TRBJ2-7	CASSQGFTEQYF	TGTGCCAGCAGCCAAGGGTTCACCGAGCAGTACTTC
TRBV12-3/TRBV12-4	few	TRBD1	TRBJ2-1	CASTNKDRGNEQFF	TGTGCCAGCACCAATAAGGACAGGGGCAATGAGCAGTTCTTC
TRBV20-1	NA	NA	TRBJ2-7	CSARDPRGRYEQYF	TGCAGTGCTAGAGATCCTAGGGGACGCTACGAGCAGTACTTC
TRBV25-1	few	NA	TRBJ1-1	CASRRGAEAFF	TGTGCCAGCAGGCGGGGGGCTGAAGCTTTCTTT
TRBV4-3	NA	TRBD2	TRBJ2-1	CASSHYRAGALYNEQFF	TGCGCCAGCAGCCATTATAGAGCGGGGGCACTCTACAATGAGCAGTTCTTC
TRBV27	NA	NA	TRBJ1-1	CAGSHGLYTTEAFF	TGTGCCGGCAGTCACGGCCTATATACCACTGAAGCTTTCTTT
TRBV6-2/TRBV6-3	few	NA	TRBJ2-1	CASSYPNTGSISYNEQFF	TGTGCCAGCAGTTACCCGAATACAGGGAGTATATCCTACAATGAGCAGTTCTTC
TRBV20-1	NA	NA	TRBJ1-4	CSASSNSVNEKLFF	TGCAGTGCTAGTTCGAACAGCGTTAATGAAAAACTGTTTTTT
TRBV7-9	NA	NA	TRBJ1-6	CASSLGAERRSPLHF	TGTGCCAGCAGCTTAGGGGCAGAAAGACGGTCACCCCTCCACTTT
TRBV25-1	NA	TRBD1	TRBJ1-2	CASSEFYRDRGQDGYTF	TGTGCCAGCAGTGAATTTTACCGGGACAGGGGGCAAGATGGCTACACCTTC
TRBV4-1	NA	NA	TRBJ1-3	CASSHPLQGNTIYF	TGCGCCAGCAGCCATCCGTTACAGGGAAACACCATATATTTT
TRBV6-1	many	NA	TRBJ1-2	CASSVSYGYTF	TGTGCCAGCAGTGTGAGCTATGGCTACACCTTC
TRBV7-3	few	NA	TRBJ1-2	CASSLSAGNSYGYTF	TGTGCCAGCAGCTTAAGTGCAGGAAATTCCTATGGCTACACCTTC
TRBV12-3/TRBV12-4	NA	NA	TRBJ1-5	CASSPRGGNDQPQHF	TGTGCCAGCAGTCCGAGAGGGGGGAACGATCAGCCCCAGCATTTT
TRBV5-6	NA	TRBD1	TRBJ1-2	CASSRTGGLIGYTF	TGTGCCAGCAGCCGGACAGGGGGTTTGATCGGCTACACCTTC
TRBV4-3	NA	TRBD1	TRBJ1-2	CASSQADRELYGYTF	TGCGCCAGCAGCCAAGCAGACAGGGAATTGTATGGCTACACCTTC
TRBV6-2/TRBV6-3	NA	NA	TRBJ2-1	CASRDQGLAYNEQFF	TGTGCCAGCAGAGATCAGGGGTTAGCCTACAATGAGCAGTTCTTC
TRBV10-3	many	TRBD1	TRBJ2-7	CAISPGTGGYEQYF	TGTGCCATCAGTCCGGGGACAGGGGGTTACGAGCAGTACTTC
TRBV4-3	few	NA	TRBJ1-2	CASSQEAAANYGYTF	TGCGCCAGCAGCCAAGAAGCAGCAGCTAACTATGGCTACACCTTC